This T cell receptor (beta chain) came from a study of T cell responses to AZD1222 COVID-19 vaccine. Study-level findings and limits: A rise in Spike-specific TCR breadth and depth followed two AZD1222 doses.

As concerns this clone: The antigen is unknown.

Some clones are missing from TCRdb's copy, which holds only in-frame ones; the method was immunoSEQ multiplex PCR. The table has some 120,000 clones, 89% seen once. This CDR3 spans 16 amino acids. Trimming stripped 8 bases from V and 0 bases from J, with 17 bases between. Germline assignment: CDR1 LNHDA and CDR2 SQIVND (reference sequence). The rearrangement uses TRBV19 and TRBJ1-3; the D gene is possibly TRBD1 (6 bases). Sequencing used peripheral blood, obtained on day 0 of AZD1222 vaccination. The origin of this receptor is an adult in good health. DNA of the CDR3: TGTGCCAGTCGCTTCGGTGGACAGTCCTCTGGAAACACCATATATTTT. It specifies CASRFGGQSSGNTIYF.